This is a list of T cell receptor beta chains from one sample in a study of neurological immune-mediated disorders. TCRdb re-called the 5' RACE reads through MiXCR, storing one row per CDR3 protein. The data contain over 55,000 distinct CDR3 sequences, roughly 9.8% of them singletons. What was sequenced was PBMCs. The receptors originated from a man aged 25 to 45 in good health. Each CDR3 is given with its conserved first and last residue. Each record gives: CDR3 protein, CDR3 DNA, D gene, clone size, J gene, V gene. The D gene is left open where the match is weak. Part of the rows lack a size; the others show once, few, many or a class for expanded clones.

CDR3 protein: CASSQGKMSGRFDNEQFF; CDR3 DNA: TGTGCCAGCAGCCAAGGAAAAATGAGCGGGAGGTTCGACAATGAGCAGTTCTTC; D gene: TRBD2; clone size: many; J gene: TRBJ2-1; V gene: TRBV3-1
CDR3 protein: CATSEFTDSTDTQYF; CDR3 DNA: TGTGCCACCAGTGAATTCACGGACAGCACAGATACGCAGTATTTT; D gene: NA; clone size: many; J gene: TRBJ2-3; V gene: TRBV24-1
CDR3 protein: CASNRGEGSPLHF; CDR3 DNA: TGTGCCAGCAACAGAGGGGAGGGTTCACCCCTCCACTTT; D gene: NA; clone size: many; J gene: TRBJ1-6; V gene: TRBV28
CDR3 protein: CASSFWGNEQFF; CDR3 DNA: TGTGCCAGCAGCTTCTGGGGCAATGAGCAGTTCTTC; D gene: NA; clone size: many; J gene: TRBJ2-1; V gene: TRBV5-5
CDR3 protein: CASRLGSGTGELFF; CDR3 DNA: TGTGCCAGCAGGCTAGGATCGGGCACCGGGGAGCTGTTTTTT; D gene: NA; clone size: many; J gene: TRBJ2-2; V gene: TRBV6-5
CDR3 protein: CASRRQENSPLHF; CDR3 DNA: TGTGCCAGCAGACGGCAGGAGAATTCACCCCTCCACTTT; D gene: NA; clone size: many; J gene: TRBJ1-6; V gene: TRBV9
CDR3 protein: CASRDTVGDGHTDTQYF; CDR3 DNA: TGTGCCAGCAGGGATACCGTTGGGGACGGACACACAGATACGCAGTATTTT; D gene: NA; clone size: many; J gene: TRBJ2-3; V gene: TRBV7-6
CDR3 protein: CASSVAPLVIYEQYF; CDR3 DNA: TGTGCCAGCAGCGTAGCCCCACTAGTTATCTACGAGCAGTACTTC; D gene: NA; clone size: many; J gene: TRBJ2-7; V gene: TRBV9
CDR3 protein: CASSLNTGPGSEAFF; CDR3 DNA: TGCGCCAGCAGCTTGAATACAGGCCCTGGGTCGGAAGCTTTCTTT; D gene: NA; clone size: NA; J gene: TRBJ1-1; V gene: TRBV5-1
CDR3 protein: CASSRGERGIPYEQYF; CDR3 DNA: TGCGCCAGCAGCCGAGGAGAGAGAGGCATCCCCTACGAGCAGTACTTC; D gene: NA; clone size: many; J gene: TRBJ2-7; V gene: TRBV5-1
CDR3 protein: CASRGQAYGYTF; CDR3 DNA: TGTGCCAGCCGAGGACAGGCCTATGGCTACACCTTC; D gene: TRBD1; clone size: many; J gene: TRBJ1-2; V gene: TRBV2
CDR3 protein: CASTAGVENEKLFF; CDR3 DNA: TGTGCCAGCACTGCGGGGGTGGAGAACGAAAAACTGTTTTTT; D gene: NA; clone size: many; J gene: TRBJ1-4; V gene: TRBV6-1
CDR3 protein: CASSLGRASGSGYNEQFF; CDR3 DNA: TGTGCCAGCAGCTTAGGACGGGCTAGCGGGAGTGGGTACAATGAGCAGTTCTTC; D gene: TRBD2; clone size: NA; J gene: TRBJ2-1; V gene: TRBV7-2
CDR3 protein: CASTSGTEERELFF; CDR3 DNA: TGTGCCAGCACCTCAGGGACAGAAGAAAGGGAGCTGTTTTTT; D gene: TRBD1; clone size: many; J gene: TRBJ2-2; V gene: TRBV25-1
CDR3 protein: CASSLGTSGIWSWDEQFF; CDR3 DNA: TGCGCCAGCAGCTTGGGGACTAGCGGGATCTGGAGTTGGGATGAGCAGTTCTTC; D gene: TRBD2; clone size: many; J gene: TRBJ2-1; V gene: TRBV5-1
CDR3 protein: CASSLQPDGSSYNEQFF; CDR3 DNA: TGTGCCAGCAGCCTACAACCGGACGGAAGCTCCTACAATGAGCAGTTCTTC; D gene: NA; clone size: many; J gene: TRBJ2-1; V gene: TRBV11-2
CDR3 protein: CSVEHTSSYEQYF; CDR3 DNA: TGCAGCGTTGAACACACGAGCTCCTACGAGCAGTACTTC; D gene: NA; clone size: many; J gene: TRBJ2-7; V gene: TRBV29-1
CDR3 protein: CSATPPMGAVNTEAFF; CDR3 DNA: TGCAGTGCTACCCCTCCGATGGGAGCAGTGAACACTGAAGCTTTCTTT; D gene: NA; clone size: many; J gene: TRBJ1-1; V gene: TRBV20-1
CDR3 protein: CATSDLGLAGDNEQFF; CDR3 DNA: TGTGCCACCAGTGATCTAGGACTAGCGGGGGACAATGAGCAGTTCTTC; D gene: TRBD2; clone size: many; J gene: TRBJ2-1; V gene: TRBV24-1
CDR3 protein: CASSTTSGSLDEQYF; CDR3 DNA: TGTGCCAGCAGCACGACTAGCGGGAGTTTGGACGAGCAGTACTTC; D gene: TRBD2; clone size: many; J gene: TRBJ2-7; V gene: TRBV7-2
CDR3 protein: CASSWDGGSDIQYF; CDR3 DNA: TGTGCCAGCAGTTGGGACGGGGGGAGTGACATTCAGTACTTC; D gene: TRBD2; clone size: few; J gene: TRBJ2-4; V gene: TRBV27
CDR3 protein: CASSSRTVTDTQYF; CDR3 DNA: TGCGCCAGCAGCTCGCGGACGGTCACAGATACGCAGTATTTT; D gene: NA; clone size: many; J gene: TRBJ2-3; V gene: TRBV5-1
CDR3 protein: CASSGDRGRKLFF; CDR3 DNA: TGTGCCAGCAGTGGAGACAGGGGGCGAAAACTGTTTTTT; D gene: TRBD1; clone size: many; J gene: TRBJ1-4; V gene: TRBV6-4
CDR3 protein: CSVEGGNGVYNEQFF; CDR3 DNA: TGCAGCGTTGAGGGCGGGAACGGAGTCTACAATGAGCAGTTCTTC; D gene: NA; clone size: many; J gene: TRBJ2-1; V gene: TRBV29-1
CDR3 protein: CASSPRGPDTQYF; CDR3 DNA: TGTGCCAGCAGCCCCAGGGGTCCAGATACGCAGTATTTT; D gene: NA; clone size: many; J gene: TRBJ2-3; V gene: TRBV7-9